One sample yielded the 4 T cell receptor beta chains listed below, sequenced in a study of beta chain features in type 1 diabetes. The study reverse transcribed the entire isolated RNA, so it sequenced expressed TCRB transcripts. Using immunoSEQ multiplex PCR, the repertoire was profiled, and TCRdb retains in-frame clones only, with some absent. The data hold 160,000 or so clones, with 7.5% to 9.5% observed a single time. The sequencing sample was made of central memory CD4+ T cells from blood. These TCRs come from a woman under 30 in good health.

This clone was picked up a small number of times. The chain employs TRBV6-6 and TRBJ2-3; D remains ambiguous. The V end was cut by 6 bases, the J end by 3 bases, with 4 bases between. Germline-derived CDR1 and CDR2 are MNHNY and SVGAGI (reference sequence). The CDR3 has 11 amino acids. The CDR3 nucleotides read TGTGCCAGCAGCATTACAGATACGCAGTATTTT. It specifies CASSITDTQYF.

The chain carries TRBV4-3 and TRBJ1-1; 11 bases fit TRBD1. From germline, CDR1 is LGHNA and CDR2 YSLEER. Trimming cost V 4 bases and J 5 bases; bases outside gene matches: 0. This CDR3 has 13 residues. CDR3 nucleotides: TGCGCCAGCAGCCGGGACAGGGGGACTGAAGCTTTCTTT. Translated, it gives CASSRDRGTEAFF.

V and J are TRBV4-2 and TRBJ1-2; TRBD1 matches 9 bases. Trimming at V came to 0 bases and at J to 4 bases, leaving 6 bases not matched to a gene. This CDR3 region has 16 residues. Germline V gives CDR1 LGHNA, CDR2 YNFKEQ. The CDR3 coding sequence is TGTGCCAGCAGCCAAGATTTGGGACAGGGAGTCTATGGCTACACCTTC. Translation gives CASSQDLGQGVYGYTF.

V usage is TRBV11-2 and J usage is TRBJ2-5, with D perhaps matching TRBD2 (6 bases). CDR1 is SGHAT, CDR2 FQNNGV, per germline. This CDR3 has 17 residues. Trimming stripped 5 bases from V and 3 bases from J, with 22 bases between. The CDR3 sequence: CASSARGGAAGKETQYF. CDR3 nucleotide sequence: TGTGCCAGCAGCGCCCGGGGAGGCGCTGCGGGTAAAGAGACCCAGTACTTC.